These 28 T cell receptor beta chains were sequenced from one sample in a study of identical twins. TCRdb re-called the 5' RACE reads with MiXCR, one entry per CDR3 protein. The table includes around 500,000 distinct CDR3 sequences, around 14% detected once. Separately, the same data were catalogued under a study of yellow fever vaccine responses in identical twins.

Sequences were obtained from CD4+ T cells sorted from blood. The source of these receptors is a woman between 18 and 29 years old in good health.

Only a few counts were recorded for this clonotype. The rearrangement links TRBV6-1 to TRBJ2-3, with 10 bases matching TRBD2. CDR3 length equals 14 residues. V dropped 6 bases and J dropped 6; count of bases not matched to a gene: 6. Germline assignment: CDR1 MNHNS and CDR2 SASEGT. The CDR3 bases are TGTGCCAGCAGGCGAGCGGGGGGGCGGGATACGCAGTATTTT. It codes for CASRRAGGRDTQYF.

The chain recombines TRBV9 with TRBJ2-5; D not resolved. Trimming took off 0 bases at V and 0 bases at J, with 9 bases between the two ends. The CDR3 is 15 amino acids. CDR1 and CDR2 (germline): SGDLS, YYNGEE. The chain's CDR3 is CASSVDSTYQETQYF. The CDR3 DNA reads TGTGCCAGCAGCGTAGACAGCACTTACCAAGAGACCCAGTACTTC.

This rearrangement joins TRBV6-2 or TRBV6-3 to TRBJ2-7; D gene unclear. Between the trimmed V and J ends, which lost 6 bases and 7 bases, there was a span of 22 bases. CDR1 and CDR2 from the germline V gene are MNHEY and SVGEGT. The CDR3 totals 15 residues. The DNA for the CDR3 is TGTGCCAGCAGGGAGATACAGACCCCCGTTAAGGAGCAGTACTTC. Its protein is CASREIQTPVKEQYF.

This clonotype has only a few counts. V and J are TRBV6-5 and TRBJ1-3; 10 nucleotides align to TRBD1. This CDR3 spans 15 amino acids. The V gene end was trimmed by 2 bases and the J gene end by 6 bases; junction bases not matched to a gene: 4. Germline V lookup: CDR1 MNHEY, CDR2 SVGAGI. DNA of the CDR3: TGTGCCAGCAGTTACCGGGACAGGGGATTAAACACCATATATTTT. Translation: CASSYRDRGLNTIYF.

This clonotype was found a few times. The J gene is TRBJ2-7, the V gene TRBV24-1, with TRBD1 matching over 7 bases. The CDR3 length is 12 residues. The trim removed 7 bases at V and 3 bases at J, leaving 2 bases unmatched. CDR1 is KGHDR, CDR2 SFDVKD, per germline. CDR3 sequence: CATRGQSYEQYF. The CDR3 nucleotides read TGTGCCACCAGGGGACAGAGCTACGAGCAGTACTTC.

This sequence joins TRBV6-2 or TRBV6-3 and TRBJ2-1; 12 bases align to TRBD2. This CDR3 has 16 amino acids. Germline CDR1 is MNHEY and CDR2 is SVGEGT. V was pared by 6 bases and J by 6 bases, with 9 bases of the junction left unmatched. CDR3 region: CASRRQTSGSFNEQFF. DNA for the CDR3: TGTGCCAGCAGGCGACAGACTAGCGGGAGCTTCAATGAGCAGTTCTTC.

In its sample, this clonotype was seen a few times. The chain has TRBV6-5 and TRBJ2-1, with 8 positions matching TRBD1. From germline, CDR1 is MNHEY and CDR2 SVGAGI. The CDR3 covers 14 residues. The V and J ends lost 4 bases and 8 bases, in that order; junction bases with no gene match: 7. CDR3 coding DNA: TGTGCCAGCAGTTCCGGACAGGGTCGCCATGAGCAGTTCTTC. It codes for CASSSGQGRHEQFF.

This clonotype turned up a few times. V is TRBV7-2 and J is TRBJ2-7; 11 nucleotides agree with TRBD2. Trimming removed 5 bases from V and 8 bases from J; junction bases left unmatched: 14. Germline V lookup: CDR1 SGHTA, CDR2 FQGNSA. This CDR3 has 16 amino acids. CDR3 protein: CASSQYTSGGPLKQYF. CDR3 sequence (DNA): TGTGCCAGCAGCCAATATACTAGCGGGGGTCCGCTCAAGCAGTACTTC.

Remarks on this clonotype: The germline gene is not matched at one end of the junction; a read error may be the cause. The chain has TRBV20-1 and TRBJ2-4; 7 positions agree with TRBD1. There are 16 residues in the CDR3. Germline values: CDR1 DFQATT, CDR2 SNEGSKA (reference sequence). CDR3 in DNA: TGCTGTGCTAGAACACAGGGGAGCCAGGCCAAAAACATTCAGTACTTC. Its translation: CCARTQGSQAKNIQYF.

The sample holds a few counts of this clonotype. The chain carries TRBV20-1 and TRBJ1-6; D is ambiguous. Germline-derived CDR1 and CDR2 are DFQATT and SNEGSKA (reference sequence). The CDR3 contains 13 residues. The CDR3 protein is CGTVSVGISPLHF. CDR3 coding DNA: TGCGGAACCGTAAGCGTGGGGATTTCACCCCTCCACTTT.

The chain recombines TRBV23-1 with TRBJ2-1; TRBD2 might be the D (6 bases). TRBV23-1 carries the ORF label, with uncertain function. This CDR3 comprises 17 residues. V gave up 5 bases and J gave up 7 bases, with 24 bases separating them. The CDR3 sequence is CASSCLIAEPRGNEQFF. For the CDR3, the DNA is TGCGCCAGCAGTTGCCTCATAGCGGAGCCCCGGGGTAATGAGCAGTTCTTC.

Ten or more counts support this clonotype. The chain combines TRBV15 with TRBJ2-3; no definite D call. V lost 6 bases and J 4 bases, leaving 14 bases between the germline ends. Germline loops: CDR1 LNHNV, CDR2 YYDKDF (reference sequence). The CDR3 has 14 residues. The DNA for the CDR3 is TGTGCCACCAGTCACCTGGTAGAGGCAGATACGCAGTATTTT. This encodes CATSHLVEADTQYF. Together with reference TRBV15 and TRBJ2-3, the CDR3 gives the full variable domain: DAMVIQNPRYQVTQFGKPVTLSCSQTLNHNVMYWYQQKSSQAPKLLFHYYDKDFNNEADTPDNFQSRRPNTSFCFLDIRSPGLGDTAMYLCATSHLVEADTQYFGPGTRLTVL.

The rearrangement joins TRBV5-1 to TRBJ2-2; TRBD1 agrees at 9 bases. The CDR3 loop spans 14 amino acids. Germline CDR1 SGHRS, CDR2 YFSETQ. V dropped 7 bases and J dropped 2; count of bases not matched to a gene: 3. The CDR3 DNA follows: TGCGCCAGCGGGACAGGGTTCAACACCGGGGAGCTGTTTTTT. It specifies CASGTGFNTGELFF. The full variable domain, its missing parts supplied by reference TRBV5-1 and TRBJ2-2, is KAGVTQTPRYLIKTRGQQVTLSCSPISGHRSVSWYQQTPGQGLQFLFEYFSETQRNKGNFPGRFSGRQFSNSRSEMNVSTLELGDSALYLCASGTGFNTGELFFGEGSRLTVL.

This clonotype showed up just a few times. The J gene is TRBJ2-3, the V gene TRBV20-1; D is possibly TRBD2 (5 bases). This CDR3 has 16 residues. Trimming took off 6 bases at V and 2 bases at J, with 21 bases between the two ends. Germline values: CDR1 DFQATT, CDR2 SNEGSKA (reference sequence). CDR3 sequence (DNA): TGCAGTGCGGGTCAAAATGCGCGGGTCCTCACAGATACGCAGTATTTT. Amino acids: CSAGQNARVLTDTQYF.

This clonotype was detected a few times. V and J are TRBV15 and TRBJ2-7; 9 bases align to TRBD1. In germline, CDR1 is LNHNV, CDR2 YYDKDF (reference sequence). The junction had 7 bases not matched to a gene; V was cut back by 2 bases and J by 2 bases. The CDR3 loop spans 16 amino acids. CDR3 coding DNA: TGTGCCACCAGCAGATTTTCCGGGACAGGGCCCTACGAGCAGTACTTC. Translated: CATSRFSGTGPYEQYF. Using reference TRBV15 and TRBJ2-7 for the parts outside the CDR3, the full variable domain is DAMVIQNPRYQVTQFGKPVTLSCSQTLNHNVMYWYQQKSSQAPKLLFHYYDKDFNNEADTPDNFQSRRPNTSFCFLDIRSPGLGDTAMYLCATSRFSGTGPYEQYFGPGTRLTVT.

This clonotype has a handful of counts. The chain uses TRBV5-1 and TRBJ2-3; D gene ambiguous. The V end lost 6 bases, the J end lost 1 base, and 15 bases lay between the germline ends. The CDR3 consists of 15 residues. Per the germline V gene, CDR1 is SGHRS and CDR2 is YFSETQ. The CDR3 DNA reads TGCGCCAGCACCCTCGTTCTAGGGCGCACAGATACGCAGTATTTT. Translated: CASTLVLGRTDTQYF.

This clonotype was counted only a few times. The gene calls are TRBV7-2 and TRBJ2-5; D might be TRBD2 (5 bases). Germline assignment: CDR1 SGHTA and CDR2 FQGNSA. The CDR3 has 13 residues. V gave up 5 bases and J gave up 1 base, with 8 bases separating them. CDR3 DNA: TGTGCCAGCAGCCCGGACTTCCAAGAGACCCAGTACTTC. Translation: CASSPDFQETQYF.

This clonotype was counted between two and nine times. The genes are TRBV3-1 and TRBJ2-1; D not resolved. This CDR3 contains 12 residues. V lost 5 bases and J lost 7, with 9 bases in between. Germline V gene lookup returns CDR1 LGHDT and CDR2 YNNKEL (reference sequence). This CDR3 reads CASSVSRNEQFF. The CDR3 nucleotides are TGTGCCAGCAGCGTTAGCAGGAATGAGCAGTTCTTC.

The genes are TRBV20-1 and TRBJ2-7, with TRBD2 matching 14 bases. The CDR3 is 16 amino acids. Germline CDR1 DFQATT, CDR2 SNEGSKA (reference sequence). After removal of 2 bases from V and 5 bases from J, the junction contained 8 bases not matched to a gene. The CDR3 bases are TGCAGTGCTAGACGACTAGCGGGAGGGGGCTTGGACGAGCAGTACTTC. It encodes CSARRLAGGGLDEQYF.

For the CDR3, the DNA is TGTGCCAGCAGTTTACCTAGCCGCTACAATGAGCAGTTCTTC. Residues: CASSLPSRYNEQFF. This rearrangement joins TRBV12-3 or TRBV12-4 to TRBJ2-1; TRBD2 is a possible D gene (5 bases). CDR3 length: 14 residues. V lost 2 bases to trimming and J lost 3 bases, with 8 bases between them.

This clonotype was detected a few times. The chain recombines TRBV5-1 with TRBJ2-2; D might be TRBD1 (6 bases). Germline CDR1 is SGHRS and CDR2 is YFSETQ. Deletions cut 2 bases from V and 0 bases from J, with 11 bases between. The CDR3 is 16 residues long. The CDR3 here is CASSLTGYSNTGELFF. DNA for the CDR3: TGCGCCAGCAGCTTAACAGGGTATTCGAACACCGGGGAGCTGTTTTTT.

This clonotype was found a few times. The chain couples TRBV15 to TRBJ2-7, with TRBD2 identical over 10 bases. The CDR3 consists of 15 residues. V shed 4 bases and J 6 bases; nucleotides not matched to a gene: 9. Germline values: CDR1 LNHNV, CDR2 YYDKDF (reference sequence). CDR3 sequence (DNA): TGTGCCACCAGCATGGAGCGGGGGGGTCCATTCGAGCAGTACTTC. This gives the protein CATSMERGGPFEQYF. The full variable domain, in which reference TRBV15 and TRBJ2-7 provide the parts outside the CDR3, is DAMVIQNPRYQVTQFGKPVTLSCSQTLNHNVMYWYQQKSSQAPKLLFHYYDKDFNNEADTPDNFQSRRPNTSFCFLDIRSPGLGDTAMYLCATSMERGGPFEQYFGPGTRLTVT.

This clonotype turned up a few times. This chain connects TRBV5-1 to TRBJ1-5, with D perhaps matching TRBD1 (6 bases). Germline CDR1 SGHRS, CDR2 YFSETQ. The CDR3 has 13 amino acids. Trimming shortened V by 3 bases and J by 5 bases, and 9 bases separated the two germline ends. The CDR3 region is CASSWAGDQPQHF. Here the CDR3 DNA reads TGCGCCAGCAGCTGGGCAGGGGATCAGCCCCAGCATTTT.

The chain uses TRBV20-1 and TRBJ2-1; 12 bases align to TRBD1. The trim removed 3 bases at V and 6 bases at J, leaving 6 bases unmatched. CDR1 is DFQATT, CDR2 SNEGSKA, per germline (reference sequence). The CDR3 runs to 15 residues. The CDR3 coding sequence is TGCAGTGCTAGGCAGGGACAGGGGGCCTCCAATGAGCAGTTCTTC. This translates into CSARQGQGASNEQFF.

The J gene is TRBJ2-5, the V gene TRBV21-1; TRBD2 reflects the table's D call only, with no check against the DNA. TRBV21-1 is a listed pseudogene. The CDR3 has 18 residues. CDR3: CASSKNWGSGGEQETQYF. Written as DNA, the CDR3 is TGTGCCAGCAGCAAAAATTGGGGCAGCGGGGGGGAACAAGAGACCCAGTACTTC.

This clonotype turned up a few times. The chain joins TRBV10-3 to TRBJ2-1; TRBD2 aligns across 9 bases. This CDR3 has 14 residues. V trimming: 7 bases; J trimming: 10 bases; junction bases outside the gene matches: 11. Germline V gene sequence: CDR1 ENHRY, CDR2 SYGVKD. In DNA, the CDR3 is TGTGCCATCAAGTCTAGCGGGGCTCGACAAGAGCAGTTCTTC. Amino acid sequence: CAIKSSGARQEQFF.

The chain uses TRBV28 and TRBJ1-2; D gene ambiguous. In germline, CDR1 is MDHEN, CDR2 SYDVKM. Deletions cut 2 bases from V and 7 bases from J, with 5 bases between. This CDR3 contains 11 residues. DNA for the CDR3: TGTGCCAGCAGTTTAAGCTCTGGCTACACCTTC. Protein: CASSLSSGYTF.

This clonotype has a handful of counts. The chain employs TRBV11-3 and TRBJ2-3; 8 bases match TRBD2. The germline CDR1 and CDR2 sequences are SGHNT and YENEEA. This CDR3 region has 16 residues. V lost 5 bases to trimming and J lost 1 base; unmatched junction nucleotides: 8. The CDR3 loop is CASSLRGGLGTDTQYF. The DNA of the CDR3 is TGTGCCAGCAGCCTCCGGGGGGGCCTTGGCACAGATACGCAGTATTTT.